The sequence of this T cell receptor beta chain was determined in a study of T cell responses to AZD1222 COVID-19 vaccine (dated by TCRdb to the early 2020s). About the full investigation: A total of 230 to 250 trial participants underwent TCR sequencing, of whom 200 to 220 had received two doses of AZD1222 and some 26 had received two doses of the MenACWY control vaccine. Trial participants were enrolled by age into subgroups of 18-55, 56-69 and 70-plus years, and around 150, 28 and 57 TCR-sequenced participants, respectively, were included in these subgroups. Broad study findings and their caveats: After two AZD1222 doses, spike-specific TCR breadth and depth were significantly higher than at day 0 and than in MenACWY recipients. No day 14 peak-response samples were available, so repertoires were characterized only after the peak T cell response. Vaccine-associated CD4 TCRs spanned the whole spike protein, with dominant responses in regions 160-218 and 743-854. Participants were mostly white British, with more females than males. The authors suggested clonal diversity may have been underestimated. Epitopes outside the regions mutated in the B.1.351 and B.1.1.7 variants were reportedly recognized by nearly half of the unique spike-specific TCRs. Conclusions about previously exposed vaccinees are limited because only six or seven AZD1222 recipients were SARS-CoV-2 seropositive at baseline. In the small 56-69-year group, the increase in depth fell short of significance, most likely because of low power.

As concerns this clone: The clone's antigen remains unknown. Base qualities are not at hand, and no much larger clone is one base apart.

The time point label, as the study defines it: about 28 days (+/-7) after the second vaccine dose. Because spike-specific TCR depth and breadth did not differ between the two schedules, AZD1222 recipients who got a second dose at roughly 4 weeks were pooled with those who got a second dose at roughly 12 weeks. Vaccinee samples came from UK trials COV001 and COV002, including a single-blind randomized controlled phase 2/3 trial of AZD1222 (ChAdOx1 nCoV-19) in healthy adults. For TCRbeta chain sequencing, PBMC samples were collected from trial participants at day 0 and at day 28 after the second dose. The CDR3 regions of human TCRbeta chains were subjected to immunosequencing. The authors' analysis ran thus. Repertoire TCRs were checked for matches against a reference library of SARS-CoV-2-specific TCRs that had been generated using the MIRA antigen-specificity platform. Breadth was defined as the fraction of unique TCRs that were SARS-CoV-2-associated, and depth was defined as the fraction of total T cells that were SARS-CoV-2-associated. Using the MIRA data, each spike-specific TCR was mapped to the spike region that the TCR reacts to and placed in a CD4 or CD8 class. Log10-transformed breadth and depth values were compared by one-way ANOVA with Sidak's multiple comparisons tests. TCRdb retrieved this table from immuneACCESS and kept in-frame rearrangements only. Not all clones are present; in checked studies, unresolved V genes account for under half, and no reason is known for the remainder. Clonal size and the V and J genes are those of that table, whereas D and trimming came from the DNA. The sample table lists under 150,000 clones, 85% to 90% of them with a count of one. Jointly, the top ten make up 1.5% to 2% of the sample.

The CDR3 measures 15 amino acids from cysteine to phenylalanine. The retained sequence is limited to the CDR3, 45 bases, with the frame set at the first base. CDR1 and CDR2, per the germline V gene, are SGHTA and FQGNSA. V is reduced by 4 bases and J by 0 bases, leaving a spacing of 9 bases between them. The sample in question was peripheral blood, obtained 28 days after the second AZD1222 dose. This clonotype originated in an adult who received the AZD1222 COVID-19 vaccine. This chain is built from TRBV7-2 and TRBJ2-2, with no reliable assignment of the D segment. In nucleotide form, the sequence is TGTGCCAGCAGCTCCCCTGGACCGAACACCGGGGAGCTGTTTTTT. Its amino acids are CASSSPGPNTGELFF.